The 21 T cell receptor beta chains reported below all come from one sample, sequenced in a study of blood T cells in healthy people across ages. Next came a second PCR, run for roughly 7 to 12 cycles, which used a sample-barcoded 5' primer along with a J-beta primer mix. TCRdb re-called the 5' RACE reads with MiXCR, one entry per CDR3 protein. The table shows 700,000 or so distinct CDR3 sequences, with roughly 41% occurring only once. Sample: blood. Receptor source: an elderly man in good health.

The gene calls are TRBV9 and TRBJ2-4; the match to TRBD2 covers 8 bases. The V gene's germline CDR1 is SGDLS and CDR2 YYNGEE. The length of the CDR3 is 13 residues. V was clipped by 0 bases and J by 12 bases; unmatched bases: 5. The CDR3 region has the DNA TGTGCCAGCAGCGTAGACCAGCGGGGGACTCAGTACTTC. It yields the protein CASSVDQRGTQYF.

This clonotype has a handful of counts. The V and J genes are TRBV6-2 or TRBV6-3 and TRBJ2-5, with D hard to call. The CDR3 covers 13 residues. V dropped 6 bases and J dropped 5 bases, with 13 bases sitting between them. Germline V gene sequence: CDR1 MNHEY, CDR2 SVGEGT. CDR3 nucleotide sequence: TGTGCCAGCAGGCGAGCCTCCGGGGAGACCCAGTACTTC. Translation: CASRRASGETQYF.

The chain couples TRBV6-2 or TRBV6-3 to TRBJ2-1, with TRBD2 identical over 8 bases. Looked up from germline, CDR1 is MNHEY and CDR2 is SVGEGT. The CDR3 is 15 amino acids. The V and J ends lost 5 bases and 7 bases, in that order; junction bases with no gene match: 10. CDR3 loop: CASSHVSGGSNEQFF. The CDR3 DNA sequence: TGTGCCAGCAGTCACGTCTCGGGAGGGTCGAATGAGCAGTTCTTC.

Worth noting for this clonotype: Relative to the germline gene, one junction end is altered; a read error may explain this. This sequence joins TRBV7-9 and TRBJ1-2; D gene uncertain. This CDR3 spans 13 amino acids. The germline gives CDR1 SEHNR, CDR2 FQNEAQ (reference sequence). This chain's CDR3 is CTSSLEEDYGYTF. DNA of the CDR3: TGTACCAGCAGCTTAGAGGAAGACTATGGCTACACCTTC. Using reference TRBV7-9 and TRBJ1-2 for the parts outside the CDR3, the full variable domain is DTGVSQNPRHKITKRGQNVTFRCDPISEHNRLYWYRQTLGQGPEFLTYFQNEAQLEKSRLLSDRFSAERPKGSFSTLEIQRTEQGDSAMYLCTSSLEEDYGYTFGSGTRLTVV.

The chain uses TRBV4-2 and TRBJ1-5; D is uncertain. The CDR3 extends over 13 amino acids. Germline CDR1 and CDR2: LGHNA and YNFKEQ. Deletions cut 0 bases from V and 11 bases from J, with 11 bases between. The CDR3 is CASSQDSNLAQHF. For the CDR3, the DNA is TGTGCCAGCAGCCAAGACTCTAACCTCGCCCAGCATTTT.

The CDR3 coding sequence is TGTGCCAGCAGCTTAGCGCCAGCGGGGGGCCCACTCTCCTACAATGAGCAGTTCTTC. Its translation: CASSLAPAGGPLSYNEQFF. J is TRBJ2-1 and V is TRBV7-6; the match to TRBD2 covers 9 bases. Germline values: CDR1 SGHVS, CDR2 FNYEAQ. The CDR3 loop spans 19 amino acids. V gave up 0 bases and J gave up 0 bases; unmatched junction bases: 9.

V and J are TRBV6-1 and TRBJ2-4; D unresolved. Trimming shortened V by 0 bases and J by 0 bases, and 9 bases separated the two germline ends. This CDR3 comprises 16 residues. The germline gives CDR1 MNHNS, CDR2 SASEGT. The CDR3 nucleotides read TGTGCCAGCAGTGAAGCGGCACGGCTAGCCAAAAACATTCAGTACTTC. This gives the protein CASSEAARLAKNIQYF.

This clonotype was seen repeatedly, ten times or more. The chain recombines TRBV29-1 with TRBJ2-5, with no clear D. V lost 6 bases to trimming and J lost 2 bases, with 13 bases between them. Germline CDR1 is SQVTM and CDR2 is ANQGSEA. CDR3 size: 13 residues. Here the CDR3 reads CSVPRSSQETQYF. The CDR3 DNA reads TGCAGCGTACCCAGGTCCAGTCAAGAGACCCAGTACTTC.

This clonotype turned up a few times. This sequence joins TRBV15 and TRBJ1-2; possible D gene TRBD1, 5 bases. CDR1 and CDR2 from the germline V gene are LNHNV and YYDKDF (reference sequence). V shed 0 bases and J shed 6 bases, with 14 bases lying between them. CDR3 size: 15 residues. The CDR3, as DNA: TGTGCCACCAGCAGAGAACTGTACGGGACGGATGGCTACACCTTC. Protein sequence: CATSRELYGTDGYTF.

Notes on this clonotype: One junction end does not reproduce the germline sequence, and a read error may be involved. This chain uses TRBV20-1 with TRBJ1-6; TRBD1 is a possible D gene (5 bases). The germline gives CDR1 DFQATT, CDR2 SNEGSKA (reference sequence). The CDR3 length is 14 residues. The CDR3 protein is CRARGGTQNSPLHF. The CDR3 nucleotides are TGCAGGGCTAGAGGAGGGACCCAGAATTCACCCCTCCACTTT.

The CDR3 loop reads CASEDYNTGELFF. For the CDR3, the DNA is TGCGCCTCCGAGGACTATAACACCGGGGAGCTGTTTTTT. The genes are TRBV10-2 and TRBJ2-2; TRBD2 might be the D (6 bases). There are 13 residues in the CDR3. Germline V lookup: CDR1 WSHSY, CDR2 SAAADI. V lost 11 bases and J 2 bases, leaving 12 bases between the germline ends.

The table lists this clonotype with a few counts. This chain links TRBV6-2 or TRBV6-3 with TRBJ2-1; 8 positions match TRBD1. J was trimmed by 4 bases and V by 9 bases; bases with no gene match: 5. The CDR3 has 13 residues. CDR1 and CDR2 from the germline V gene are MNHEY and SVGEGT. The CDR3 protein is CASPGQDYNEQFF. CDR3 nucleotides: TGTGCCAGTCCGGGACAGGATTACAATGAGCAGTTCTTC.

The gene calls are TRBV14 and TRBJ1-6; D gene unclear. CDR3 length: 18 residues. CDR1 is SGHDN, CDR2 FVKESK, per germline. Trimming cost V 3 bases and J 7 bases, with 22 bases left between them. CDR3 DNA: TGTGCCAGCAGCCAGACCGCCCGGGATCGTTTACCAAATTCACCCCTCCACTTT. This gives the protein CASSQTARDRLPNSPLHF. Using reference TRBV14 and TRBJ1-6 for the parts outside the CDR3, the full variable domain is EAGVTQFPSHSVIEKGQTVTLRCDPISGHDNLYWYRRVMGKEIKFLLHFVKESKQDESGMPNNRFLAERTGGTYSTLKVQPAELEDSGVYFCASSQTARDRLPNSPLHFGNGTRLTVT.

In this sample, this clonotype turned up a few times. The chain joins TRBV20-1 to TRBJ2-5, with D perhaps TRBD2 (5 bases). The CDR3 is 14 amino acids. Germline CDR1 and CDR2: DFQATT and SNEGSKA (reference sequence). Trimming pared 5 bases from V and 6 bases from J, leaving 19 bases between. This chain's CDR3 is CSAPVPSGSQTQYF. The DNA for the CDR3 is TGCAGTGCTCCCGTCCCCAGCGGCTCTCAGACCCAGTACTTC.

The V call is TRBV7-9, the J call TRBJ2-1, with 10 bases matching TRBD1. Germline values: CDR1 SEHNR, CDR2 FQNEAQ (reference sequence). The CDR3 sequence is 14 residues long. The V gene end was trimmed by 8 bases and the J gene end by 6 bases; junction bases not matched to a gene: 7. The CDR3 region is CASEGQGFPNEQFF. The CDR3 DNA follows: TGTGCCAGCGAGGGACAGGGGTTTCCCAATGAGCAGTTCTTC.

The J gene is TRBJ2-1, the V gene TRBV5-1; D remains unclear. Deletions cut 1 base from V and 9 bases from J, with 14 bases between. The CDR3 covers 14 residues. CDR1 SGHRS and CDR2 YFSETQ come from the germline V gene. CDR3 in DNA: TGCGCCAGCAGCTTGTCTAGTTCCGCCACTGAGCAGTTCTTC. Its protein is CASSLSSSATEQFF.

This clonotype was seen more than once but under ten times. The chain combines TRBV20-1 with TRBJ2-3, with D perhaps TRBD2 (7 bases). Germline CDR1 DFQATT, CDR2 SNEGSKA (reference sequence). The CDR3 consists of 15 residues. V lost 0 bases to trimming and J lost 2 bases, with 12 bases between them. CDR3 sequence: CSARDGGAPTDTQYF. The DNA of the CDR3 is TGCAGTGCTAGAGATGGGGGGGCACCCACAGATACGCAGTATTTT.

This clonotype was counted only a few times. DNA for the CDR3: TGTGCCAGCAGCTTGGGGGAGGGAAAATACTACGAGCAGTACTTC. It specifies CASSLGEGKYYEQYF. The V gene is TRBV7-2, the J gene TRBJ2-7; 7 bases map to TRBD2. CDR3 length: 15 amino acids. Trimming took 3 bases from V and 3 from J; bases not matched to a gene: 8. Looked up from germline, CDR1 is SGHTA and CDR2 is FQGNSA. Looking up the rest from reference TRBV7-2 and TRBJ2-7 gives the full variable domain: GAGVSQSPSNKVTEKGKDVELRCDPISGHTALYWYRQSLGQGLEFLIYFQGNSAPDKSGLPSDRFSAERTGGSVSTLTIQRTQQEDSAVYLCASSLGEGKYYEQYFGPGTRLTVT.

This clonotype was seen a few times. This rearrangement joins TRBV11-1 to TRBJ2-3, with 7 bases fitting TRBD1. Germline CDR1 SGHAT, CDR2 FQDESV (reference sequence). This CDR3 has 13 residues. V was pared by 8 bases and J by 10 bases, with 12 bases of the junction left unmatched. The chain's CDR3 is CASSLSYRGSQYF. The CDR3 DNA sequence: TGTGCCAGCTCCTTATCATACAGGGGTTCGCAGTATTTT.

Turning to this clonotype: Compared with germline, one end of the junction differs, possibly owing to a read error. The V call is TRBV20-1, the J call TRBJ1-5; D is unresolved. The CDR3 extends over 14 amino acids. In germline, CDR1 is DFQATT, CDR2 SNEGSKA (reference sequence). As DNA, the CDR3 is TGCAGTGCTGGAGACTTTCATAGCAATCAGCCCCAGCATTTT. It encodes CSAGDFHSNQPQHF.

This clonotype showed up many times. V is TRBV2 and J is TRBJ1-6, with no clear D. CDR3 length: 13 amino acids. Deletions cut 8 bases from V and 7 bases from J, with 12 bases between. Germline-derived CDR1 and CDR2 are SNHLY and FYNNEI. CDR3: CASFGVWNSPLHF. DNA for the CDR3: TGTGCCAGCTTCGGGGTTTGGAATTCACCCCTCCACTTT.